The T cell receptor (beta chain) described here comes from a study of blood T cells in healthy people across ages. Every sample had a minimum of 6 million PBMCs isolated. Samples each yielded at least 6 micrograms of total RNA. This clonotype was counted a few times. Antigen specificity is unknown. Overall study findings and caveats: One million T cells yielded diversity estimates that were considered underestimates.

A J-beta primer mix and a sample-barcoded 5' primer were used in a second PCR of roughly 6 to 11 cycles. TCRdb independently ran MiXCR on the 5' RACE reads; one entry per CDR3 protein. The table has some 860,000 distinct CDR3 sequences, around three fifths seen once. The origin of this receptor is a middle-aged man in good health. The sample was blood.

The CDR3 DNA reads TGTGCCAGCAGTCCAACCCAGGGGCTCTACGAGCAGTACTTC. Amino acid sequence: CASSPTQGLYEQYF. This chain uses TRBV6-5 with TRBJ2-7; D possibly corresponds to TRBD1 (6 bases). The CDR3 is made up of 14 amino acids. Germline V lookup: CDR1 MNHEY, CDR2 SVGAGI. The V gene lost 5 bases and the J gene lost 3 bases, with 14 bases spanning the gap.